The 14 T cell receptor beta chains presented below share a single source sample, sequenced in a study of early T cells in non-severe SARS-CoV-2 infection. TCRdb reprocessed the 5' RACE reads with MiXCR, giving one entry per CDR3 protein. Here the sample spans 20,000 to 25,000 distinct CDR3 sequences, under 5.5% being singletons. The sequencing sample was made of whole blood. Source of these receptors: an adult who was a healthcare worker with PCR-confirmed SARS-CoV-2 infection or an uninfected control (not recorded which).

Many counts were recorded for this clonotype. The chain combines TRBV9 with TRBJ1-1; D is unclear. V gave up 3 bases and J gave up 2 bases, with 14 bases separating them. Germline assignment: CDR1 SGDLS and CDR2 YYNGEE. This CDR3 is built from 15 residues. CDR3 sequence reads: CASSAGAGTNTEAFF. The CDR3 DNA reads TGTGCCAGCAGCGCTGGCGCAGGAACAAACACTGAAGCTTTCTTT.

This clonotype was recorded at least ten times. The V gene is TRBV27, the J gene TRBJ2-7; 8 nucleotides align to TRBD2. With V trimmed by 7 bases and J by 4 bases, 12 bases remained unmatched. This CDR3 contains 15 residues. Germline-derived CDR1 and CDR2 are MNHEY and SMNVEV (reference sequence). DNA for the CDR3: TGTGCCAGCACGCCTAGAGCGGGAGATGTTTACGAGCAGTACTTC. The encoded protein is CASTPRAGDVYEQYF.

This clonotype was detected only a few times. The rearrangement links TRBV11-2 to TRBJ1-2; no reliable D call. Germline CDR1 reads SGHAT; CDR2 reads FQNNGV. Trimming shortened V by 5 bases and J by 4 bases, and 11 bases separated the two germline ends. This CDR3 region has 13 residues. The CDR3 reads CASSPGTSYGYTF. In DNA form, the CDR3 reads TGTGCCAGCAGCCCCGGCACCTCCTATGGCTACACCTTC.

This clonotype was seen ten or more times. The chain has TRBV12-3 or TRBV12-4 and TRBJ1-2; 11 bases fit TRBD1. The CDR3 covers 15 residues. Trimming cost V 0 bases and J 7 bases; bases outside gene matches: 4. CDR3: CASSLAGQGVGGYTF. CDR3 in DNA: TGTGCCAGCAGTTTAGCGGGACAGGGGGTCGGTGGCTACACCTTC.

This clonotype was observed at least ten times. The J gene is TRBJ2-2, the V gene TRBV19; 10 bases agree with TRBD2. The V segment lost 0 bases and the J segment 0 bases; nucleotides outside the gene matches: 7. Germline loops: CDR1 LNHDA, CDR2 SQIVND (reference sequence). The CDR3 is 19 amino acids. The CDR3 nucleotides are TGTGCCAGTAGTATAGACGTACTAGCGGGGACTTCGAACACCGGGGAGCTGTTTTTT. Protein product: CASSIDVLAGTSNTGELFF. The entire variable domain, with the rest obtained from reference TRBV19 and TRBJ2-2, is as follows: DGGITQSPKYLFRKEGQNVTLSCEQNLNHDAMYWYRQDPGQGLRLIYYSQIVNDFQKGDIAEGYSVSREKKESFPLTVTSAQKNPTAFYLCASSIDVLAGTSNTGELFFGEGSRLTVL.

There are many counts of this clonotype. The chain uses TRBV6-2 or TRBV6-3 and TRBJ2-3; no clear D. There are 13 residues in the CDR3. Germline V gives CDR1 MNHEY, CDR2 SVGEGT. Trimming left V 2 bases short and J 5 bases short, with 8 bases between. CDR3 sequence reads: CASSYGVVDTQYF. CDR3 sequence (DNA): TGTGCCAGCAGTTACGGAGTCGTAGATACGCAGTATTTT.

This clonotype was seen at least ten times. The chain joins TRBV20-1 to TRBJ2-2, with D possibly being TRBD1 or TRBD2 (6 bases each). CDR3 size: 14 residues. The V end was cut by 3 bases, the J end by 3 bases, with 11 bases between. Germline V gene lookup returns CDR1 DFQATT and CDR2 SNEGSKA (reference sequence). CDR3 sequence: CSASGGTYTGELFF. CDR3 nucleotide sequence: TGCAGTGCTAGCGGCGGGACATACACCGGGGAGCTGTTTTTT.

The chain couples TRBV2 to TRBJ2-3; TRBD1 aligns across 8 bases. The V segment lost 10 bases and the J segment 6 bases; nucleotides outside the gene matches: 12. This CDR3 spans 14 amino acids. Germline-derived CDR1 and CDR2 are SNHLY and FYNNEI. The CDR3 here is CATASTGAFDTQYF. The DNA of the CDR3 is TGTGCCACCGCATCGACAGGGGCTTTCGATACGCAGTATTTT.

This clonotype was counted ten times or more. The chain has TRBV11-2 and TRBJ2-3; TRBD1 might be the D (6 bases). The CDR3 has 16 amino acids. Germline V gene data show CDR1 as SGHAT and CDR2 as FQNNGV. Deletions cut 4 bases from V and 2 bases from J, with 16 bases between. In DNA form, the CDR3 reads TGTGCCAGCAGCTCTTTCTCGCAGGGGATCACAGATACGCAGTATTTT. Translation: CASSSFSQGITDTQYF.

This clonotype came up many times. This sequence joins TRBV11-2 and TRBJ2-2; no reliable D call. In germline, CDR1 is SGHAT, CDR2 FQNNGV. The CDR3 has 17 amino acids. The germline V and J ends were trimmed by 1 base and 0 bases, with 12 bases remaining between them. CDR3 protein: CASSLGAGSTNTGELFF. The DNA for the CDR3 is TGTGCCAGCAGCTTAGGAGCAGGATCGACGAACACCGGGGAGCTGTTTTTT.

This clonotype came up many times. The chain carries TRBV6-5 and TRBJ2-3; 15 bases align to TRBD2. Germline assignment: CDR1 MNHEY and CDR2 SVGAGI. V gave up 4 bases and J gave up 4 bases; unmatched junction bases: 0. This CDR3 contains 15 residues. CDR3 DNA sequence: TGTGCCAGCAGTTGGACTAGCGGGGGGGCAGATACGCAGTATTTT. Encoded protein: CASSWTSGGADTQYF.

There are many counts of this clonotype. In DNA form, the CDR3 reads TGTGCCAGCAGGTACCGCAGGGCGACCTATGGCTACACCTTC. As protein: CASRYRRATYGYTF. V and J are TRBV12-3 or TRBV12-4 and TRBJ1-2, with a possible D match to TRBD1 (5 bases). CDR3 length: 14 residues. V lost 6 bases and J lost 4, with 15 bases in between.

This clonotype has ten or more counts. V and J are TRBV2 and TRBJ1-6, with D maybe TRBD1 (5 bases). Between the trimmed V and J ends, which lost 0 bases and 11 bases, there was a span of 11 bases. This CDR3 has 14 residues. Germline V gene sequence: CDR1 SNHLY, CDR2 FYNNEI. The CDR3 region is CASSEAGTRAPLHF. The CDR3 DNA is TGTGCCAGCAGTGAAGCCGGAACCAGGGCACCCCTCCACTTT.

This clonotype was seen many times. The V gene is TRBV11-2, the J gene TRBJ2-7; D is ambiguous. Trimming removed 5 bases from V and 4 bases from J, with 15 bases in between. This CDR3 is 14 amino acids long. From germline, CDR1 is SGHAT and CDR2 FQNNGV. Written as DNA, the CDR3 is TGTGCCAGCAGCGCGAGACACCATAAGTACGAGCAGTACTTC. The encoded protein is CASSARHHKYEQYF.